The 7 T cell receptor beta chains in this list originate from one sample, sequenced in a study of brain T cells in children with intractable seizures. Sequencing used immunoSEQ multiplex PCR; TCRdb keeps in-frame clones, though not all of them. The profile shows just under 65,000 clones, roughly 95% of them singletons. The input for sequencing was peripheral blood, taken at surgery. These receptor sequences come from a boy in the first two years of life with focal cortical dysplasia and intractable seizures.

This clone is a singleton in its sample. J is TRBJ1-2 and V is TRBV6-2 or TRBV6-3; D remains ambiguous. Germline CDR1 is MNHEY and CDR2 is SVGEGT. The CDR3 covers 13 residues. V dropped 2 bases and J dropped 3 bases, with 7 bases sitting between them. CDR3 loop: CASSYGQDYGYTF. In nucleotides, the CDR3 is TGTGCCAGCAGTTACGGGCAGGACTATGGCTACACCTTC.

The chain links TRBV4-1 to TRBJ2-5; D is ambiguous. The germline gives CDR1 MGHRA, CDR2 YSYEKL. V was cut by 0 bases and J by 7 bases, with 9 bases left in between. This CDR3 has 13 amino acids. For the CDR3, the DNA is TGCGCCAGCAGCCAAGATCAGTGGGGGACCCAGTACTTC. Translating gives CASSQDQWGTQYF.

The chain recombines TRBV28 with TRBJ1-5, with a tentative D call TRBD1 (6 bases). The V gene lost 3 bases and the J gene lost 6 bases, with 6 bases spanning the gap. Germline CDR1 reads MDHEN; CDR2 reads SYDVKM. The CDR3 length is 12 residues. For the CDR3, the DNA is TGTGCCAGCAGTTTCAGGGGTCAGCCCCAGCATTTT. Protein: CASSFRGQPQHF. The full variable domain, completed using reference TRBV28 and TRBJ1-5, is DVKVTQSSRYLVKRTGEKVFLECVQDMDHENMFWYRQDPGLGLRLIYFSYDVKMKEKGDIPEGYSVSREKKERFSLILESASTNQTSMYLCASSFRGQPQHFGDGTRLSIL.

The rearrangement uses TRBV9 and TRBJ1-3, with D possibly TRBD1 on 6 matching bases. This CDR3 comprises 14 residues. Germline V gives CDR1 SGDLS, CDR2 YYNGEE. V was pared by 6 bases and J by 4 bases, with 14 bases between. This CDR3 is CASNPRGTGNTIYF. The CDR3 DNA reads TGTGCCAGCAACCCCAGGGGAACCGGAAACACCATATATTTT.

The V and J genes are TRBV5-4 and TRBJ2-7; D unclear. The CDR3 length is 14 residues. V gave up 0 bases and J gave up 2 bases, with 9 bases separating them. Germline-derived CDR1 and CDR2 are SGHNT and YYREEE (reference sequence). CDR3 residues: CASSLEGSPYEQYF. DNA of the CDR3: TGTGCCAGCAGCTTGGAAGGGTCCCCCTACGAGCAGTACTTC.

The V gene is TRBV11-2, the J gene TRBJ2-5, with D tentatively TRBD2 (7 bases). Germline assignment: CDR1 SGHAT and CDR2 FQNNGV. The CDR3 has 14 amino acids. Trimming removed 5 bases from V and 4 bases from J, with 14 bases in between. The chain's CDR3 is CASSERGGGETQYF. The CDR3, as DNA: TGTGCCAGCAGCGAAAGGGGGGGAGGAGAGACCCAGTACTTC.

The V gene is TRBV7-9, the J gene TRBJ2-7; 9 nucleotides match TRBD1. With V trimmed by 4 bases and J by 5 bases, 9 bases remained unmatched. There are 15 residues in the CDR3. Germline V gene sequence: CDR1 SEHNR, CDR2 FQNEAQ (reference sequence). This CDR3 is CASSYDRDRAHEQYF. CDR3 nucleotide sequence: TGTGCCAGCAGCTATGACCGGGACAGGGCCCACGAGCAGTACTTC.